The 26 T cell receptor beta chains given below trace back to one sample, sequenced in a study of human T cells and chemical hapten exposure. Sample time point: pre-sensitization, week 0. Treatment specified: therapeutic diphenylcyclopropenone sensitization with weekly scalp DPC. Using its own MiXCR run on the RACE reads, TCRdb lists one record per CDR3 protein. The sample shows some 250,000 distinct CDR3 sequences, 7.7% of them seen only once. Sequenced material: whole blood, taken in connection with sensitization to the hapten diphenylcyclopropenone (DPC). Receptors were obtained from a man between 18 and 35 years old with alopecia areata. Some clones in this sample may be carry-over from other donors' samples.

The rearrangement uses TRBV29-1 and TRBJ1-1; no clear D gene. The CDR3 sequence is 9 residues long. V dropped 6 bases and J dropped 4 bases, with 3 bases sitting between them. Germline V lookup: CDR1 SQVTM, CDR2 ANQGSEA. CDR3 in DNA: TGCAGCGTAGGCACTGAAGCTTTCTTT. It specifies CSVGTEAFF.

This clonotype has at least ten counts. The chain is built from TRBV7-3 and TRBJ1-6; D gene unclear. The CDR3 length is 15 residues. Between the trimmed V and J ends, which lost 1 base and 6 bases, there was a span of 10 bases. CDR1 is SGHTA, CDR2 FQGTGA, per germline. CDR3 amino acids: CASSLRQAANSPLHF. The DNA of the CDR3 is TGTGCCAGCAGCTTAAGGCAGGCCGCTAATTCACCCCTCCACTTT.

This clonotype came up many times. V gene TRBV6-2 or TRBV6-3 combines with J gene TRBJ1-1, with TRBD1 as a possible D gene (6 bases). V dropped 6 bases and J dropped 11 bases, with 13 bases sitting between them. Germline V gene data show CDR1 as MNHEY and CDR2 as SVGEGT. The length of the CDR3 is 11 residues. The CDR3 loop reads CASSPGVNAFF. As DNA, the CDR3 is TGTGCCAGCAGCCCAGGGGTGAACGCTTTCTTT.

This clonotype was seen many times. The chain recombines TRBV27 with TRBJ1-2; D remains ambiguous. The CDR3 totals 13 residues. Trimming removed 3 bases from V and 4 bases from J, with 9 bases in between. Looked up from germline, CDR1 is MNHEY and CDR2 is SMNVEV (reference sequence). CDR3 sequence (DNA): TGTGCCAGCAGTTTCTCTCCATCCTATGGCTACACCTTC. Translation: CASSFSPSYGYTF.

V is TRBV29-1 and J is TRBJ1-2, with TRBD1 as a possible D gene (5 bases). CDR3 length: 12 amino acids. The V end was cut by 7 bases, the J end by 7 bases, with 16 bases between. Germline lookup yields CDR1 SQVTM and CDR2 ANQGSEA. CDR3 amino acids: CSAFARVFGYTF. CDR3 bases: TGCAGCGCTTTCGCCAGGGTTTTTGGCTACACCTTC.

This clonotype was seen more than once but under ten times. This chain joins TRBV5-1 and TRBJ1-1; no firm D call. Deletions cut 3 bases from V and 3 bases from J, with 9 bases between. The CDR3 runs to 13 residues. Germline V gives CDR1 SGHRS, CDR2 YFSETQ. CDR3 nucleotide sequence: TGCGCCAGCAGCTCGGCGGGCTACACTGAAGCTTTCTTT. This gives the protein CASSSAGYTEAFF.

This rearrangement joins TRBV7-3 to TRBJ1-1; D is unresolved. This CDR3 has 14 residues. Trimming left V 5 bases short and J 5 bases short, with 15 bases between. Germline V gene sequence: CDR1 SGHTA, CDR2 FQGTGA. CDR3 protein: CASSQTGGRTEAFF. DNA for the CDR3: TGTGCCAGCAGCCAAACCGGAGGAAGGACTGAAGCTTTCTTT.

This clonotype was recorded a few times. V usage is TRBV2 and J usage is TRBJ1-1, with D unresolved. CDR3 length equals 12 residues. Germline V gene sequence: CDR1 SNHLY, CDR2 FYNNEI. The ends were cut back, 4 bases at V and 1 base at J, with 4 bases in the middle. CDR3 loop: CASSARNTEAFF. The CDR3 DNA is TGTGCCAGCAGTGCCCGGAACACTGAAGCTTTCTTT.

The CDR3 DNA reads TGTGCCAGCAGATTACCAGGCGGGGAGACCCAGTACTTC. It is translated as CASRLPGGETQYF. This chain links TRBV6-1 with TRBJ2-5, with a tentative D call TRBD2 (5 bases). Trimming shortened V by 6 bases and J by 5 bases, and 13 bases separated the two germline ends. The CDR3 spans 13 residues. Germline-derived CDR1 and CDR2 are MNHNS and SASEGT.

This clonotype was detected ten times or more. This chain connects TRBV10-3 to TRBJ1-1; D is perhaps TRBD1 (6 bases). Trimming took 2 bases from V and 4 from J, leaving 11 bases between them. The germline V gene encodes CDR1 ENHRY and CDR2 SYGVKD. CDR3 length equals 14 residues. CDR3 region: CAISEGRGGTEAFF. CDR3 DNA sequence: TGTGCCATCAGTGAGGGCAGGGGTGGCACTGAAGCTTTCTTT.

V is TRBV15 and J is TRBJ2-3; tentatively, D is TRBD1 or TRBD2 (6 bases each). Trimming left V 0 bases short and J 4 bases short, with 11 bases between. Germline CDR1 and CDR2: LNHNV and YYDKDF (reference sequence). This CDR3 contains 15 residues. For the CDR3, the DNA is TGTGCCACCAGCAGAGATCCCGGGGGCGCAGATACGCAGTATTTT. Translated, it gives CATSRDPGGADTQYF.

The rearrangement links TRBV6-5 to TRBJ2-1; TRBD2 matches at 7 bases. CDR3 length: 16 residues. The ends lost 2 bases at V and 0 bases at J; junction bases unmatched: 4. Germline assignment: CDR1 MNHEY and CDR2 SVGAGI. For the CDR3, the DNA is TGTGCCAGCAGTTACCGGCGGGGGTCCTCCTACAATGAGCAGTTCTTC. This translates into CASSYRRGSSYNEQFF.

J is TRBJ1-1 and V is TRBV6-5; no clear D. The CDR3 is 11 amino acids. The germline V and J ends were trimmed by 6 bases and 4 bases, with 6 bases remaining between them. Germline lookup yields CDR1 MNHEY and CDR2 SVGAGI. CDR3 sequence: CASRRTTEAFF. CDR3 bases: TGTGCCAGCAGAAGGACCACTGAAGCTTTCTTT.

This clonotype showed up just a few times. This chain connects TRBV6-6 to TRBJ1-1; D possibly corresponds to TRBD1 (6 bases). Trimming took off 5 bases at V and 1 base at J, with 17 bases between the two ends. Per germline, CDR1 MNHNY and CDR2 SVGAGI (reference sequence). The length of the CDR3 is 16 residues. As DNA, the CDR3 is TGTGCCAGCAGTAACGGCCGACAGGTCAGGAACACTGAAGCTTTCTTT. Protein: CASSNGRQVRNTEAFF.

This clonotype has a count of ten or more. The chain links TRBV6-6 to TRBJ2-5; maybe TRBD2 (6 bases). This CDR3 has 15 amino acids. Germline assignment: CDR1 MNHNY and CDR2 SVGAGI (reference sequence). Trimming removed 0 bases at V and 4 bases at J, with 12 bases between. This CDR3 is CASSYSAGTGETQYF. CDR3 bases: TGTGCCAGCAGTTACTCGGCGGGGACGGGAGAGACCCAGTACTTC.

At least ten counts were recorded for this clonotype. The rearrangement links TRBV7-2 to TRBJ2-6, with 7 bases aligning to TRBD1. The CDR3 runs to 19 residues. The germline gives CDR1 SGHTA, CDR2 FQGNSA. After removal of 5 bases from V and 1 base from J, the junction contained 14 bases not matched to a gene. The CDR3, as DNA: TGTGCCAGCAGCCCAGGGCAGGACAGGAGACCATCTGGGGCCAACGTCCTGACTTTC. It is translated as CASSPGQDRRPSGANVLTF.

This clonotype has just a few counts. The chain couples TRBV4-1 to TRBJ1-5; unclear D gene. This CDR3 is 13 amino acids long. Germline lookup yields CDR1 MGHRA and CDR2 YSYEKL. Trimming stripped 0 bases from V and 7 bases from J, with 7 bases between. CDR3 coding DNA: TGCGCCAGCAGCCAAGATTGGGCCCAGCCCCAGCATTTT. It is translated as CASSQDWAQPQHF.

The chain is built from TRBV6-5 and TRBJ1-5; TRBD1 matches at 7 bases. The CDR3 is 16 amino acids. Germline V lookup: CDR1 MNHEY, CDR2 SVGAGI. V lost 6 bases, J lost 0 bases, and 8 bases stayed unmatched. The CDR3 here is CASSARTGVSNQPQHF. In DNA, the CDR3 is TGTGCCAGCAGCGCTCGTACAGGGGTTAGCAATCAGCCCCAGCATTTT.

This chain joins TRBV25-1 and TRBJ1-6; perhaps TRBD1 as D (6 bases). Trimming left V 6 bases short and J 4 bases short, with 22 bases between. From germline, CDR1 is MGHDK and CDR2 SYGVNS. The CDR3 is 18 amino acids. The CDR3 DNA reads TGTGCCAGCAGCGTAGGGGGAGCTGAAGGAGATTATAATTCACCCCTCCACTTT. It encodes CASSVGGAEGDYNSPLHF.

This clonotype has at least ten counts. The CDR3 sequence: CASRLRGFEAQYF. CDR3 sequence (DNA): TGTGCCAGCAGACTCAGGGGTTTTGAGGCGCAGTATTTT. The V call is TRBV28, the J call TRBJ2-3, with a tentative D call TRBD1 (6 bases). This CDR3 region has 13 residues. CDR1 and CDR2 from the germline V gene are MDHEN and SYDVKM. Trimming stripped 6 bases from V and 10 bases from J, with 17 bases between.

This clonotype was counted a few times. J is TRBJ1-1 and V is TRBV4-1; no firm D call. V lost 1 base, J lost 3 bases, and 18 bases lay in between. Germline V gene data show CDR1 as MGHRA and CDR2 as YSYEKL. The CDR3 extends over 17 amino acids. The CDR3 region is CASSQGPGVRIDTEAFF. For the CDR3, the DNA is TGCGCCAGCAGCCAAGGGCCCGGGGTGCGAATTGACACTGAAGCTTTCTTT.

The rearrangement links TRBV6-1 to TRBJ1-4; D gene uncertain. The V end lost 3 bases, the J end lost 4 bases, and 9 bases lay between the germline ends. The CDR3 has 14 amino acids. From germline, CDR1 is MNHNS and CDR2 SASEGT. The CDR3 region is CASSDEGLNEKLFF. DNA for the CDR3: TGTGCCAGCAGTGACGAGGGTCTTAATGAAAAACTGTTTTTT.

This clonotype showed up many times. CDR3 amino acids: CASSQFLNTEAFF. DNA of the CDR3: TGCGCCAGCAGCCAGTTCTTGAACACTGAAGCTTTCTTT. This chain joins TRBV4-1 and TRBJ1-1; no clear D. The CDR3 covers 13 residues. The V and J ends lost 3 bases and 0 bases respectively, with 5 bases between them. From germline, CDR1 is MGHRA and CDR2 YSYEKL.

This clonotype has more than one count but fewer than ten. The chain couples TRBV28 to TRBJ2-5; 9 bases align to TRBD1. Germline CDR1 is MDHEN and CDR2 is SYDVKM. J gave up 3 bases and V 4 bases, and 9 bases lay outside the gene matches. This CDR3 comprises 16 residues. CDR3 coding DNA: TGTGCCAGCAGTTCCCGGGACAGGGATTTCGAAGAGACCCAGTACTTC. As protein: CASSSRDRDFEETQYF.

This clonotype has ten or more counts. This CDR3 reads CASRGFATNEKLFF. Here the CDR3 DNA reads TGTGCCAGCCGAGGATTCGCAACTAATGAAAAACTGTTTTTT. This sequence joins TRBV6-2 or TRBV6-3 and TRBJ1-4; D gene uncertain. Per germline, CDR1 MNHEY and CDR2 SVGEGT. With 8 bases removed from V and 0 bases from J, the gap between germline ends came to 10 bases. The CDR3 runs to 14 residues.

In its sample, this clonotype was seen a few times. The chain carries TRBV15 and TRBJ1-4, with no clear D. This CDR3 is built from 16 residues. Trimming pared 0 bases from V and 0 bases from J, leaving 8 bases between. Germline CDR1 reads LNHNV; CDR2 reads YYDKDF (reference sequence). CDR3 nucleotide sequence: TGTGCCACCAGCAGAGATCGGCGGGCAACTAATGAAAAACTGTTTTTT. It specifies CATSRDRRATNEKLFF.